This section outlines one T cell receptor beta chain sequence together with its context. The data were obtained in a study of T-cell reconstitution after alpha-beta-depleted transplantation in children. The CDR3 length is 13 residues. V shed 2 bases and J shed 4 bases, with 8 bases lying between them. Germline V gene sequence: CDR1 SGHTA, CDR2 FQGNSA. Library preparation (for TCRbeta) was performed with unique molecular identifiers. TCRdb reprocessed the PCR reads with MiXCR, giving one entry per CDR3 protein. The sample shows around 480,000 distinct CDR3 sequences, 30% to 35% of them seen only once. The chain couples TRBV7-2 to TRBJ2-5, with D unresolved. The sample here was PBMCs from the stem cell graft donor, taken from the stem cell graft. The TCR sequence derives from a human donor who donated a stem cell graft to a child with aplastic anemia. The CDR3 reads CASSLFTGETQYF. The CDR3 DNA reads as TGTGCCAGCAGCTTATTTACCGGAGAGACCCAGTACTTC.